This T cell receptor (beta chain) was obtained from a study of patients and donors after allogeneic stem cell transplantation. From germline, CDR1 is MNHEY and CDR2 SMNVEV (reference sequence). The CDR3 totals 12 residues. V gave up 4 bases and J gave up 5 bases, with 5 bases separating them. TCRdb re-called the RT-PCR reads through MiXCR, storing one row per CDR3 protein. The sample carries approximately 200,000 distinct CDR3 sequences, 38% recorded once. Material: blood, either unsorted or a sorted T cell fraction (not recorded which). The TCR originated in a human donor who was either an allogeneic HSCT recipient or a stem cell or donor lymphocyte infusion donor (not recorded which). It is not recorded whose cells these are; they may come from a transplant donor. The V gene is TRBV27, the J gene TRBJ1-4; D gene ambiguous. The CDR3 reads CASSSRNEKLFF. Written as DNA, the CDR3 is TGTGCCAGCAGTTCCAGAAATGAAAAACTGTTTTTT.